This TCR beta chain appears in the sequencing data of a study of blood T cell repertoires in COVID-19. The repertoire was sequenced with immunoSEQ multiplex PCR; TCRdb's copy has only in-frame clones and lacks some. The sample has about 240,000 clones, 70% to 90% seen once. Those enrolled, adults aged 18 to 89 years, came from fewer than 25 US areas. There are 15 residues in the CDR3. The V end was cut by 4 bases, the J end by 4 bases, with 14 bases between. Germline assignment: CDR1 SGDLS and CDR2 YYNGEE. V and J are TRBV9 and TRBJ2-2; TRBD2 is a possible D gene (6 bases). What was sequenced was PBMCs or T cells enriched from blood (not recorded which). This TCR came from a middle-aged woman with acute COVID-19. CDR3 protein: CASSSPLGGTGELFF. CDR3 in DNA: TGTGCCAGCAGCTCCCCCCTCGGGGGCACCGGGGAGCTGTTTTTT.